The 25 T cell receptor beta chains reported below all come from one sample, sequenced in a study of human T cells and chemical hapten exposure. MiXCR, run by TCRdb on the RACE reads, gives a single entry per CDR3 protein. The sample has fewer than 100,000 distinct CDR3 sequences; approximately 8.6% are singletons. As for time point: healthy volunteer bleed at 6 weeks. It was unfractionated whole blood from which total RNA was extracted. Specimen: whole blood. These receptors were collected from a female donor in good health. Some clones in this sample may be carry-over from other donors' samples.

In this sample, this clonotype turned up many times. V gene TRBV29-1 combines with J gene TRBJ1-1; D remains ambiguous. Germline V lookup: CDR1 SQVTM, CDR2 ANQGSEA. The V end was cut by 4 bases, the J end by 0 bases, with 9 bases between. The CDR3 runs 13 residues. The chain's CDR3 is CSVALQLNTEAFF. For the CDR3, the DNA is TGCAGCGTTGCGCTACAGCTGAACACTGAAGCTTTCTTT.

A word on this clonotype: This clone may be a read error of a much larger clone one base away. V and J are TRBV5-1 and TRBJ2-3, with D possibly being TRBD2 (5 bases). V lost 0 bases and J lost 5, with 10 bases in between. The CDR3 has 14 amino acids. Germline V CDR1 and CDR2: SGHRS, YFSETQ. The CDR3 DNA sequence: TGCGCCAGCAGCTTGGAAGGAGGTCGAGATACGCAGTATTTT. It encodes CASSLEGGRDTQYF.

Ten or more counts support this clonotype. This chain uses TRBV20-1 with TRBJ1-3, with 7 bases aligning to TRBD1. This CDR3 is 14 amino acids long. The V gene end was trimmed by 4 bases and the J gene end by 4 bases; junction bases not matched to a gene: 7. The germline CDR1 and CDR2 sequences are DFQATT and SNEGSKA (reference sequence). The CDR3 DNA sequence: TGCAGTGCTAACCTTGACAGGGAGGGAAACACCATATATTTT. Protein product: CSANLDREGNTIYF.

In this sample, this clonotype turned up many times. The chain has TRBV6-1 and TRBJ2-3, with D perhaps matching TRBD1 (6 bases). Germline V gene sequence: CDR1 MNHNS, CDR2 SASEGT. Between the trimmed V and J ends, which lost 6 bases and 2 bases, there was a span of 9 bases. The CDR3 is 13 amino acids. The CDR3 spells CASSGQTTDTQYF. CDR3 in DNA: TGTGCCAGCAGCGGACAGACCACAGATACGCAGTATTTT.

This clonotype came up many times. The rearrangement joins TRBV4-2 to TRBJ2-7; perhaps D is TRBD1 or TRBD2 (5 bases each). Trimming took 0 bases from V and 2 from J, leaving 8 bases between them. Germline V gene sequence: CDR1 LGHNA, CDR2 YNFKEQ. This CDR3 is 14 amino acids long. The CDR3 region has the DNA TGTGCCAGCAGCCAAGATCGGGGCACCTACGAGCAGTACTTC. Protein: CASSQDRGTYEQYF.

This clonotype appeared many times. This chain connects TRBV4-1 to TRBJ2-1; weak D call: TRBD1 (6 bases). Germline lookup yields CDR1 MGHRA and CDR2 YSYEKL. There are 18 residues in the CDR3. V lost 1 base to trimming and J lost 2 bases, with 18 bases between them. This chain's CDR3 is CASSQGSVQGKTYNEQFF. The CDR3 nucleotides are TGCGCCAGCAGCCAAGGCTCGGTACAGGGAAAGACCTACAATGAGCAGTTCTTC.

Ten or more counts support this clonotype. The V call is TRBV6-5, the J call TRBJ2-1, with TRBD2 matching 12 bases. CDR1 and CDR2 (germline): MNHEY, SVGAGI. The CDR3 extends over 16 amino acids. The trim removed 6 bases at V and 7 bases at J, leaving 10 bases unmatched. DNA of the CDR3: TGTGCCAGCAGCTCCCTCGGACTAGCGGGGCTGAATGAGCAGTTCTTC. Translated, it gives CASSSLGLAGLNEQFF.

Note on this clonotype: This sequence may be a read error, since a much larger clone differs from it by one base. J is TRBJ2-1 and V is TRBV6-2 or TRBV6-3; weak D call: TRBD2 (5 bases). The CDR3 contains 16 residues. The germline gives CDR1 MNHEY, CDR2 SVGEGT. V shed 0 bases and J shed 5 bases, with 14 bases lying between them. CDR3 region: CASSYSRERNHNEQFF. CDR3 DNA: TGTGCCAGCAGTTACTCGAGGGAACGTAACCACAATGAGCAGTTCTTC.

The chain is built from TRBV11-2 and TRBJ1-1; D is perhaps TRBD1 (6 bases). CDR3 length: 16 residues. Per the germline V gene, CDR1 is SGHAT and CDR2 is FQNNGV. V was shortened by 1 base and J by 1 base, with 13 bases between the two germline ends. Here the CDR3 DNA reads TGTGCCAGCAGCTTAGGGGGTGCGGGGGCGAACACTGAAGCTTTCTTT. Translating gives CASSLGGAGANTEAFF.

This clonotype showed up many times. The CDR3 DNA sequence: TGCGCCAGCAGCCGGATGACAGGGAACTATGGCTACACCTTC. It specifies CASSRMTGNYGYTF. V and J are TRBV4-1 and TRBJ1-2; 7 nucleotides align to TRBD1. The CDR3 contains 14 residues. Per germline, CDR1 MGHRA and CDR2 YSYEKL. V trimming: 4 bases; J trimming: 2 bases; junction bases outside the gene matches: 4.

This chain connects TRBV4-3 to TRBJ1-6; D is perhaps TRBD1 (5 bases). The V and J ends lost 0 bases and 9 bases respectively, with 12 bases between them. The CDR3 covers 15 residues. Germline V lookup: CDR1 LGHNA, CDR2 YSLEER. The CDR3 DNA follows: TGCGCCAGCAGCCAAGACGGACTGGGACCTTCACCCCTCCACTTT. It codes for CASSQDGLGPSPLHF.

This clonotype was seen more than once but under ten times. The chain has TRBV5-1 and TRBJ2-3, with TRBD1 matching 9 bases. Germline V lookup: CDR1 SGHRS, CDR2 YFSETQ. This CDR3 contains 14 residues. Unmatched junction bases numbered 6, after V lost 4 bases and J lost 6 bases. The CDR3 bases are TGCGCCAGCAGCGGAGGGACAGGGCCCGATACGCAGTATTTT. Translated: CASSGGTGPDTQYF.

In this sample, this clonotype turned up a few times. CDR3 sequence (DNA): TGCGCCAGCAGCTTGTTCGGGACTCAAGAGACCCAGTACTTC. This encodes CASSLFGTQETQYF. The rearrangement uses TRBV5-1 and TRBJ2-5; tentatively, D is TRBD2 (6 bases). This CDR3 contains 14 residues. Germline V gives CDR1 SGHRS, CDR2 YFSETQ. The V end lost 1 base, the J end lost 2 bases, and 9 bases lay between the germline ends.

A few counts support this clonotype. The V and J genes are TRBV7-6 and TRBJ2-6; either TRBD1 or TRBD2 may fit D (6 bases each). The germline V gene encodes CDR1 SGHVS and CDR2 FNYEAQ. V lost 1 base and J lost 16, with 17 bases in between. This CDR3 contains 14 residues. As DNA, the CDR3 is TGTGCCAGCAGCTTAGTTTTCGGGGGCTATAATCTGACTTTC. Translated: CASSLVFGGYNLTF.

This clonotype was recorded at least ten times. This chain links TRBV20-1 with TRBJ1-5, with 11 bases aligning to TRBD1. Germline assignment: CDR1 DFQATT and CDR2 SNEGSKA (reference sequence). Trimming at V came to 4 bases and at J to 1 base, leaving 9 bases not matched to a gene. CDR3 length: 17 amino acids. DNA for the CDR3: TGCAGTGCTACTGGGGACAGGGGGACGCTGAGCAATCAGCCCCAGCATTTT. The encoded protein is CSATGDRGTLSNQPQHF.

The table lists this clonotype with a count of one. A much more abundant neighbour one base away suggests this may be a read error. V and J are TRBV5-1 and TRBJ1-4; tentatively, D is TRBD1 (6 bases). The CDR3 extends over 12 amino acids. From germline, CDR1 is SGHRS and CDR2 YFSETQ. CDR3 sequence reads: CDSSPQGEKLFF. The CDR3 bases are TGCGACAGCAGCCCACAGGGAGAAAAACTGTTTTTT.

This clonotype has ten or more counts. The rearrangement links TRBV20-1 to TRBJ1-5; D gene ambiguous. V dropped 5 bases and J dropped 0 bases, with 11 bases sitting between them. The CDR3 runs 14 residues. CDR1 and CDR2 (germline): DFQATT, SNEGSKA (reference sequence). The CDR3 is CSARDEYSNQPQHF. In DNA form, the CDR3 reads TGCAGTGCTCGTGACGAATATAGCAATCAGCCCCAGCATTTT.

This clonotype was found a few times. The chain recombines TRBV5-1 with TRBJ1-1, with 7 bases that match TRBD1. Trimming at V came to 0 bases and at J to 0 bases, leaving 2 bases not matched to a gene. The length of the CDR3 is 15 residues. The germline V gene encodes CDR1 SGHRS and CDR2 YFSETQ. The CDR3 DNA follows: TGCGCCAGCAGCTTGGAGGGACAGTTGAACACTGAAGCTTTCTTT. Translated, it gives CASSLEGQLNTEAFF.

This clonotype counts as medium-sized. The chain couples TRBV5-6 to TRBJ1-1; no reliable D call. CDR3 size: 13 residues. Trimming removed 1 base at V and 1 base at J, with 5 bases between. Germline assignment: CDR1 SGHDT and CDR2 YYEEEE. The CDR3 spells CASSLTANTEAFF. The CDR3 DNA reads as TGTGCCAGCAGCTTGACCGCGAACACTGAAGCTTTCTTT.

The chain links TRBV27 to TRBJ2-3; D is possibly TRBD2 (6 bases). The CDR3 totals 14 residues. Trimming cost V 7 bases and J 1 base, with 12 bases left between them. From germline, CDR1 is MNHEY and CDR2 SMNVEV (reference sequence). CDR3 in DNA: TGTGCCAGCACGAGACTAGGCGGCACAGATACGCAGTATTTT. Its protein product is CASTRLGGTDTQYF.

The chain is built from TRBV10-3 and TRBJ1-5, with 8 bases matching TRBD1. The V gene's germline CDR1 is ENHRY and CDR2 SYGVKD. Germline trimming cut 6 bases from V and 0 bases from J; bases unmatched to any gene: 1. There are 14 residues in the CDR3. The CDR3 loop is CAISQGASNQPQHF. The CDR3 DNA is TGTGCCATCAGCCAGGGGGCTAGCAATCAGCCCCAGCATTTT.

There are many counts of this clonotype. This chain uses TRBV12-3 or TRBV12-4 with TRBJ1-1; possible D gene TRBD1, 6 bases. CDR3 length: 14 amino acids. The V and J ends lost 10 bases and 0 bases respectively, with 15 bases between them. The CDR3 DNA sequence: TGTGCCACCCAGAGGGGACACCTGAACACTGAAGCTTTCTTT. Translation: CATQRGHLNTEAFF.

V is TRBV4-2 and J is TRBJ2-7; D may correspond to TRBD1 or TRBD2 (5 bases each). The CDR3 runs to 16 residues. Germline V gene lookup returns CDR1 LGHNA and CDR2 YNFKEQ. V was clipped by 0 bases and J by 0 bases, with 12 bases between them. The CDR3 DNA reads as TGTGCCAGCAGCCAAGATGACGGGGCGTACTCCTACGAGCAGTACTTC. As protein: CASSQDDGAYSYEQYF.

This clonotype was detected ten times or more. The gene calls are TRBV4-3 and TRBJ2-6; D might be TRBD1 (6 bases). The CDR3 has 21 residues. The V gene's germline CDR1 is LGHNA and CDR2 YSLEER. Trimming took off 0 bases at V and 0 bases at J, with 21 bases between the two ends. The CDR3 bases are TGCGCCAGCAGCCAAGAGGTTGCCGGACAGCAAACTCCCTCTGGGGCCAACGTCCTGACTTTC. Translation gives CASSQEVAGQQTPSGANVLTF.

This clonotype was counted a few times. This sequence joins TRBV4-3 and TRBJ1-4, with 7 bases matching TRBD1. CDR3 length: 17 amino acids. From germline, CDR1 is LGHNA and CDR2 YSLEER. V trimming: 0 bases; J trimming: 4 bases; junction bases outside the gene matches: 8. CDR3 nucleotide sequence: TGCGCCAGCAGCCAAGATCTGGGACAGTTGAGTAATGAAAAACTGTTTTTT. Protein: CASSQDLGQLSNEKLFF.